This T cell receptor beta chain was recovered during a study of a mutant IDH1 vaccine in newly diagnosed glioma. Study-wide background: Standard pretreatment was either radiotherapy, temozolomide, or, for most, radiochemotherapy with temozolomide.

Measured with immunoSEQ multiplex PCR; TCRdb has only the in-frame clones, and not every one. This table has 70,000 or so clones, 83% appearing once. Germline loops: CDR1 SGHVS, CDR2 FQNEAQ. The CDR3 contains 15 residues. V shed 6 bases, J shed 8 bases, and the junction held 15 bases outside the gene matches. Only a few counts were recorded for this clone. Time point denoted: baseline, week 1 (first vaccination visit). Specified treatment: pre-vaccination baseline after standard-of-care therapy. The receptor was isolated from a woman between 18 and 29 years old with glioma. Some clones in this sample may be carry-over from other donors' samples. Sequencing was performed on peripheral blood mononuclear cells (PBMCs), taken from a glioma patient treated with radiotherapy, temozolomide or both. The V call is TRBV7-8, the J call TRBJ1-2; 7 bases match TRBD1. CDR3 bases: TGTGCCAGCAGTATACTCCTGACAGGGCAAGGGGGCTACACCTTC. Translation: CASSILLTGQGGYTF.